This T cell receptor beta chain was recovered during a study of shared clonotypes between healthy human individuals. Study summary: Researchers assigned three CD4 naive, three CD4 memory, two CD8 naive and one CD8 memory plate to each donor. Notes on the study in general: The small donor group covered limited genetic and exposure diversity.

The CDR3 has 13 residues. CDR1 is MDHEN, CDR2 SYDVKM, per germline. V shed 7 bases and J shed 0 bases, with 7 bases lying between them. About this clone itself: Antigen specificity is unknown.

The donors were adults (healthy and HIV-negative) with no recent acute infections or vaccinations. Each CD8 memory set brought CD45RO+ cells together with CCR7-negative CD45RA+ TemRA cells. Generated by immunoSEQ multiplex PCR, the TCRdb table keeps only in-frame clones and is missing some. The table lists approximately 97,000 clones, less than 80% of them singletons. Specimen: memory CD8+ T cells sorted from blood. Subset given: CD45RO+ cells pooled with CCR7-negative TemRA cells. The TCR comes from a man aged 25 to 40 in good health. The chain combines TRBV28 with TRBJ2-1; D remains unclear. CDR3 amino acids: CASMESSYNEQFF. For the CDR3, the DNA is TGTGCCAGCATGGAGAGCTCCTACAATGAGCAGTTCTTC.